A single sample gave rise to the 2 T cell receptor beta chains below, sequenced in a study of T cell repertoires in cytomegalovirus infection. TCRdb fed the reads into MiXCR, producing one record per CDR3 protein. The sample yields some 180,000 distinct CDR3 sequences, 8% to 10% seen once. The source material was PBMCs. The receptors shown here come from a human donor in good health (CMV status not recorded). Some clones in this sample may be carry-over from other donors' samples.

This clonotype was seen only a few times. This rearrangement joins TRBV20-1 to TRBJ2-3; TRBD1 might be the D (5 bases). Germline CDR1 and CDR2: DFQATT and SNEGSKA (reference sequence). The ends were cut back, 6 bases at V and 0 bases at J, with 16 bases in the middle. The CDR3 contains 15 residues. The CDR3 reads CSATQQVSSTDTQYF. In DNA, the CDR3 is TGCAGTGCAACCCAACAGGTCTCTAGCACAGATACGCAGTATTTT.

The V call is TRBV28, the J call TRBJ1-1; D is possibly TRBD1 (6 bases). Germline values: CDR1 MDHEN, CDR2 SYDVKM. Trimming pared 6 bases from V and 1 base from J, leaving 12 bases between. This CDR3 contains 14 residues. CDR3 bases: TGTGCCAGCAGATCGGGACACACGAACACTGAAGCTTTCTTT. Its translation is CASRSGHTNTEAFF.